These 18 T cell receptor beta chains share one sample of origin, sequenced in a study of shared clonotypes between healthy human individuals. Measured with immunoSEQ multiplex PCR; TCRdb has only the in-frame clones, and not every one. The repertoire holds 2 million to 3 million clones, with 80% to 95% as singletons. The sequencing sample was made of naive CD4+ T cells from PBMCs. Sample subset: CD45RA+ positively selected. Receptors were obtained from a man younger than 30 in good health. Some clones in this sample may be carry-over from other donors' samples.

The chain uses TRBV11-3 and TRBJ2-3; D perhaps matches TRBD2 (6 bases). The CDR3 contains 12 residues. Per germline, CDR1 SGHNT and CDR2 YENEEA. Trimming cost V 5 bases and J 6 bases, with 9 bases left between them. The DNA for the CDR3 is TGTGCCAGCAGCCACGCGGGGGATACGCAGTATTTT. Translated, it gives CASSHAGDTQYF.

Worth noting for this clone: Compared with germline, one end of the junction differs, possibly owing to a read error. The chain combines TRBV29-1 with TRBJ2-7; the match to TRBD1 covers 9 bases. The CDR3 sequence is 15 residues long. Per germline, CDR1 SQVTM and CDR2 ANQGSEA. This CDR3 is CSVVNGGQGTYKQYF. DNA for the CDR3: TGCAGCGTCGTCAATGGGGGACAGGGAACCTACAAGCAGTACTTC.

This chain links TRBV20-1 with TRBJ2-5; a weak D match, TRBD1 (6 bases). The DNA end is more similar to TRBJ2-7, so the J call may be wrong. There are 11 residues in the CDR3. CDR1 DFQATT and CDR2 SNEGSKA come from the germline V gene (reference sequence). DNA of the CDR3: TGCAGTGTTACCCCAGGGGACGAGCAGTACTTC. This translates into CSVTPGDEQYF.

CDR3 DNA sequence: TGCGCCAGCACCCCGGGACAGTCTAACTATGGCTACACCTTC. Protein product: CASTPGQSNYGYTF. The J gene is TRBJ1-2, the V gene TRBV4-1; TRBD1 aligns across 7 bases. From germline, CDR1 is MGHRA and CDR2 YSYEKL. Trimming at V came to 7 bases and at J to 0 bases, leaving 5 bases not matched to a gene. The CDR3 loop spans 14 amino acids.

This chain connects TRBV5-6 to TRBJ1-2; D remains ambiguous. V was cut by 4 bases and J by 8 bases, with 12 bases left in between. The CDR3 is 12 amino acids. The germline V gene has CDR1 SGHDT and CDR2 YYEEEE. CDR3 DNA sequence: TGTGCCAGCAGCCAAGGACTAGGAGGCTACACCTTC. Its protein is CASSQGLGGYTF.

The chain combines TRBV12-5 with TRBJ1-2; TRBD1 is a possible D gene (6 bases). This CDR3 spans 14 amino acids. CDR1 is LGHNT, CDR2 FRNRAP, per germline. V lost 4 bases, J lost 2 bases, and 11 bases lay in between. CDR3 protein: CASGSGDTNYGYTF. The CDR3 DNA reads as TGTGCTAGTGGTTCAGGGGACACCAACTATGGCTACACCTTC.

Comment on this clone: Other nucleotide sequences from this sample produce the same CDR3. The chain recombines TRBV18 with TRBJ2-2; 12 bases map to TRBD2. There are 18 residues in the CDR3. The V segment lost 1 base and the J segment 3 bases; nucleotides outside the gene matches: 6. The germline CDR1 and CDR2 sequences are KGHSH and LQKENI. Here the CDR3 reads CASSPRLAGERDTGELFF. The CDR3 nucleotides are TGTGCCAGCTCACCACGACTAGCGGGAGAACGGGACACCGGGGAGCTGTTTTTT.

The V gene is TRBV5-6, the J gene TRBJ1-1; 7 bases map to TRBD1. Per germline, CDR1 SGHDT and CDR2 YYEEEE. V was clipped by 4 bases and J by 6 bases; unmatched bases: 6. CDR3 length: 13 amino acids. The chain's CDR3 is CASSPDRVAEAFF. As DNA, the CDR3 is TGTGCCAGCAGCCCCGACAGGGTCGCTGAAGCTTTCTTT.

V gene TRBV5-1 combines with J gene TRBJ2-3; 8 bases line up with TRBD2. V lost 0 bases and J lost 0; bases outside the gene matches: 9. The CDR3 is made up of 18 amino acids. Germline loops: CDR1 SGHRS, CDR2 YFSETQ. The CDR3, as DNA: TGCGCCAGCAGCTTGGGGTACCATAGCGGGACTAGCACAGATACGCAGTATTTT. Translating gives CASSLGYHSGTSTDTQYF.

The genes are TRBV30 and TRBJ1-2; D remains ambiguous. CDR3 size: 10 residues. With 7 bases removed from V and 7 bases from J, the gap between germline ends came to 10 bases. Germline values: CDR1 GTSNPN, CDR2 SVGIG (reference sequence). CDR3 coding DNA: TGTGCCTTAAACCCCGGTGGCTACACCTTC. It codes for CALNPGGYTF.

About this clone: In the same sample, other DNA sequences code for this CDR3. V is TRBV6-5 and J is TRBJ2-7; maybe TRBD1 (6 bases). The germline V and J ends were trimmed by 6 bases and 2 bases, with 11 bases remaining between them. This CDR3 is built from 13 residues. The germline gives CDR1 MNHEY, CDR2 SVGAGI. The CDR3 is CASSRTATYEQYF. The CDR3 coding sequence is TGTGCCAGCAGCCGGACAGCCACCTACGAGCAGTACTTC.

V is TRBV9 and J is TRBJ1-2; D remains ambiguous. Looked up from germline, CDR1 is SGDLS and CDR2 is YYNGEE. Between the trimmed V and J ends, which lost 0 bases and 8 bases, there was a span of 14 bases. The CDR3 has 14 residues. The CDR3 region has the DNA TGTGCCAGCAGCGTAGTGGAGAGACAAGGCGGCTACACCTTC. Its protein is CASSVVERQGGYTF.

This sequence joins TRBV9 and TRBJ1-1; no firm D call. V shed 0 bases and J shed 0 bases, with 9 bases lying between them. Germline CDR1 SGDLS, CDR2 YYNGEE. This CDR3 spans 15 amino acids. The CDR3 nucleotides read TGTGCCAGCAGCGTAGTATTGCAGATGAACACTGAAGCTTTCTTT. This codes for CASSVVLQMNTEAFF. Together with reference TRBV9 and TRBJ1-1, the CDR3 gives the full variable domain: DSGVTQTPKHLITATGQRVTLRCSPRSGDLSVYWYQQSLDQGLQFLIQYYNGEERAKGNILERFSAQQFPDLHSELNLSSLELGDSALYFCASSVVLQMNTEAFFGQGTRLTVV.

The J gene is TRBJ2-2, the V gene TRBV4-1; the match to TRBD1 covers 9 bases. Trimming cost V 0 bases and J 4 bases; bases outside gene matches: 9. The CDR3 contains 18 residues. Germline V lookup: CDR1 MGHRA, CDR2 YSYEKL. The CDR3 DNA follows: TGCGCCAGCAGCCAAGATAACAGGGGGCGGTGGGGCACCGGGGAGCTGTTTTTT. It specifies CASSQDNRGRWGTGELFF.

The rearrangement links TRBV6-1 to TRBJ2-7; perhaps TRBD2 as D (5 bases). Between the trimmed V and J ends, which lost 5 bases and 9 bases, there was a span of 17 bases. Germline V lookup: CDR1 MNHNS, CDR2 SASEGT. The CDR3 sequence is 13 residues long. The CDR3 sequence is CASSQSVYEGQYF. The CDR3, as DNA: TGTGCCAGCAGTCAAAGCGTCTACGAGGGGCAGTACTTC.

This chain uses TRBV27 with TRBJ1-4; weak D call: TRBD1 (6 bases). The CDR3 runs to 15 residues. The germline V gene encodes CDR1 MNHEY and CDR2 SMNVEV (reference sequence). Trimming took 2 bases from V and 7 from J, leaving 14 bases between them. The DNA of the CDR3 is TGTGCCAGCAGTTTAGAGGGGGGACATCCTGAAAAACTGTTTTTT. Translated, it gives CASSLEGGHPEKLFF.

The J gene is TRBJ2-5, the V gene TRBV6-5, with D perhaps TRBD1 or TRBD2 (5 bases each). Trimming left V 0 bases short and J 7 bases short, with 12 bases between. Germline-derived CDR1 and CDR2 are MNHEY and SVGAGI. The CDR3 spans 14 residues. CDR3 sequence (DNA): TGTGCCAGCAGTTACTCGGAGGCGAGGGGGACCCAGTACTTC. Amino acids: CASSYSEARGTQYF.

The rearrangement uses TRBV27 and TRBJ2-1; 10 bases agree with TRBD2. V dropped 7 bases and J dropped 9; count of bases not matched to a gene: 9. Germline assignment: CDR1 MNHEY and CDR2 SMNVEV (reference sequence). This CDR3 comprises 14 residues. CDR3: CASTFLAGVGEQFF. For the CDR3, the DNA is TGTGCCAGCACCTTCCTAGCGGGAGTGGGTGAGCAGTTCTTC.